These 25 T cell receptor beta chains were sequenced from one sample in a study of blood T cell repertoires in COVID-19. Clones were sequenced by immunoSEQ multiplex PCR, and TCRdb holds only the in-frame ones, with some missing. In the table there are 70,000 to 90,000 clones, roughly 80% of which are singletons. Source material: peripheral blood. These receptors all stem from a man in his 70s with acute or convalescent COVID-19.

This chain connects TRBV10-3 to TRBJ2-2; TRBD2 agrees at 10 bases. V dropped 8 bases and J dropped 4; count of bases not matched to a gene: 4. CDR1 and CDR2 (germline): ENHRY, SYGVKD. The CDR3 is 14 amino acids. This chain's CDR3 is CAIQSGGATGELFF. As DNA, the CDR3 is TGTGCCATCCAGAGCGGGGGGGCCACCGGGGAGCTGTTTTTT.

The chain links TRBV7-8 to TRBJ2-3; tentatively, D is TRBD2 (6 bases). Trimming removed 0 bases at V and 0 bases at J, with 7 bases between. In germline, CDR1 is SGHVS, CDR2 FQNEAQ. The CDR3 loop spans 15 amino acids. The CDR3 here is CASSLAGGSTDTQYF. The CDR3 nucleotides are TGTGCCAGCAGCTTAGCGGGGGGAAGCACAGATACGCAGTATTTT.

The CDR3 coding sequence is TGTGCCAGCAGTTACCCCCCCGGGGCGAACACCGGGGAGCTGTTTTTT. This translates into CASSYPPGANTGELFF. This chain uses TRBV27 with TRBJ2-2, with a tentative D call TRBD2 (5 bases). The CDR3 length is 16 residues. V was clipped by 4 bases and J by 0 bases, with 12 bases between them. Germline V lookup: CDR1 MNHEY, CDR2 SMNVEV (reference sequence).

This clone occurred once. The rearrangement links TRBV4-1 to TRBJ1-5; D uncertain. The CDR3 sequence is 15 residues long. The germline CDR1 and CDR2 sequences are MGHRA and YSYEKL. Trimming took 4 bases from V and 9 from J, leaving 19 bases between them. CDR3 DNA: TGCGCCAGCAGCCTAGCCTACCCCGATAACCCGCCCCAGCATTTT. Translating gives CASSLAYPDNPPQHF.

This chain joins TRBV20-1 and TRBJ2-3, with TRBD2 matching 11 bases. The CDR3 sequence is 15 residues long. Germline V gene data show CDR1 as DFQATT and CDR2 as SNEGSKA (reference sequence). The trim removed 3 bases at V and 6 bases at J, leaving 8 bases unmatched. Here the CDR3 reads CSASPLAGGGDTQYF. The CDR3 nucleotides are TGCAGTGCTAGTCCGCTAGCGGGGGGTGGGGATACGCAGTATTTT.

This rearrangement joins TRBV27 to TRBJ2-7; 8 positions match TRBD1. Germline V CDR1 and CDR2: MNHEY, SMNVEV (reference sequence). The ends lost 6 bases at V and 2 bases at J; junction bases unmatched: 6. CDR3 length equals 14 residues. CDR3 nucleotide sequence: TGTGCCAGCAGCCAAGACAGGGGCGCCTACGAGCAGTACTTC. Translated, it gives CASSQDRGAYEQYF.

The chain recombines TRBV4-2 with TRBJ1-4; no clear D gene. V was trimmed by 0 bases and J by 7 bases, leaving 12 bases between them. Germline values: CDR1 LGHNA, CDR2 YNFKEQ. The length of the CDR3 is 15 residues. CDR3 sequence: CASSQDPGPGEKLFF. CDR3 sequence (DNA): TGTGCCAGCAGCCAAGATCCGGGTCCCGGTGAAAAACTGTTTTTT.

V usage is TRBV9 and J usage is TRBJ2-5; 12 bases align to TRBD2. This CDR3 is 16 amino acids long. Germline CDR1 is SGDLS and CDR2 is YYNGEE. After removal of 4 bases from V and 1 base from J, the junction contained 5 bases not matched to a gene. The CDR3 coding sequence is TGTGCCAGCAGCCTTAGGACTAGCGGGGTCCAAGAGACCCAGTACTTC. This codes for CASSLRTSGVQETQYF. Full variable domain (outside the CDR3, taken from reference TRBV9 and TRBJ2-5): DSGVTQTPKHLITATGQRVTLRCSPRSGDLSVYWYQQSLDQGLQFLIQYYNGEERAKGNILERFSAQQFPDLHSELNLSSLELGDSALYFCASSLRTSGVQETQYFGPGTRLLVL.

This clone was counted between two and nine times. The chain employs TRBV14 and TRBJ2-1, with D tentatively TRBD2 (5 bases). The CDR3 extends over 15 amino acids. Germline CDR1 and CDR2: SGHDN and FVKESK. Trimming removed 1 base from V and 8 bases from J, with 15 bases in between. CDR3 protein: CASSQGGAVGDEQFF. The CDR3 DNA reads TGTGCCAGCAGCCAAGGGGGAGCGGTGGGAGATGAGCAGTTCTTC.

The J gene is TRBJ2-5, the V gene TRBV7-8; 12 nucleotides line up with TRBD1. The germline gives CDR1 SGHVS, CDR2 FQNEAQ. Trimming cost V 5 bases and J 4 bases; bases outside gene matches: 8. This CDR3 contains 16 residues. Written as DNA, the CDR3 is TGTGCCAGCAGCATAGTGGGGACAGGGGGCAGAGAGACCCAGTACTTC. It yields the protein CASSIVGTGGRETQYF. The variable domain in full, completed from reference TRBV7-8 and TRBJ2-5, reads GAGVSQSPRYKVAKRGQDVALRCDPISGHVSLFWYQQALGQGPEFLTYFQNEAQLDKSGLPSDRFFAERPEGSVSTLKIQRTQQEDSAVYLCASSIVGTGGRETQYFGPGTRLLVL.

DNA for the CDR3: TGTGCCAGCAGCCGGATAGCACGATACACAGATACGCAGTATTTT. This encodes CASSRIARYTDTQYF. The chain has TRBV7-2 and TRBJ2-3, with D uncertain. This CDR3 has 15 amino acids. Trimming pared 5 bases from V and 2 bases from J, leaving 14 bases between. Germline CDR1 reads SGHTA; CDR2 reads FQGNSA.

CDR3 sequence: CASSLDRKRQYF. The CDR3 bases are TGTGCCAGCAGCCTCGACAGGAAGAGGCAGTATTTT. The rearrangement uses TRBV11-3 and TRBJ2-3; tentatively, D is TRBD1 (6 bases). V was pared by 5 bases and J by 11 bases, with 14 bases between. Germline V gene sequence: CDR1 SGHNT, CDR2 YENEEA. This CDR3 has 12 amino acids. The whole variable domain, remainder taken from reference TRBV11-3 and TRBJ2-3, is EAGVVQSPRYKIIEKKQPVAFWCNPISGHNTLYWYLQNLGQGPELLIRYENEEAVDDSQLPKDRFSAERLKGVDSTLKIQPAELGDSAVYLCASSLDRKRQYFGPGTRLTVL.

The chain carries TRBV18 and TRBJ2-3; 8 bases fit TRBD1. Germline V lookup: CDR1 KGHSH, CDR2 LQKENI. V lost 4 bases, J lost 3 bases, and 9 bases stayed unmatched. There are 16 residues in the CDR3. CDR3 residues: CASSRKDRGLTDTQYF. DNA for the CDR3: TGTGCCAGCTCACGGAAAGACAGGGGTTTAACAGATACGCAGTATTTT.

The V gene is TRBV6-5, the J gene TRBJ2-2; maybe TRBD1 (5 bases). Trimming shortened V by 5 bases and J by 1 base, and 8 bases separated the two germline ends. Looked up from germline, CDR1 is MNHEY and CDR2 is SVGAGI. The CDR3 is made up of 14 amino acids. The CDR3 bases are TGTGCCAGCAGTCGCGACAGGAACACCGGGGAGCTGTTTTTT. Its translation is CASSRDRNTGELFF.

V usage is TRBV5-5 and J usage is TRBJ2-3; 8 positions agree with TRBD2. The J segment lost 9 bases and the V segment lost 0 bases, leaving 9 bases of the junction unmatched. The CDR3 length is 15 residues. Germline assignment: CDR1 SGHKS and CDR2 YYEKEE (reference sequence). The CDR3 DNA reads TGTGCCAGCAGCTTGGGGCCAGCGGGGGAGAAAACGCAGTATTTT. Protein product: CASSLGPAGEKTQYF.

The J gene is TRBJ2-7, the V gene TRBV7-9; TRBD2 agrees at 16 bases. With V trimmed by 5 bases and J by 7 bases, 5 bases remained unmatched. Germline V gives CDR1 SEHNR, CDR2 FQNEAQ (reference sequence). The CDR3 loop spans 15 amino acids. CDR3 sequence reads: CASSAGTSGGEEQYV. CDR3 nucleotide sequence: TGTGCCAGCAGCGCTGGGACTAGCGGGGGGGAAGAGCAGTACGTC.

In its sample, this clone was seen a few times. The chain is built from TRBV10-3 and TRBJ2-1, with 10 nucleotides matching TRBD2. V gave up 2 bases and J gave up 2 bases; unmatched junction bases: 0. CDR1 is ENHRY and CDR2 is SYGVKD in the germline V gene. This CDR3 has 15 amino acids. This chain's CDR3 is CAISESGGAYNEQFF. In DNA form, the CDR3 reads TGTGCCATCAGTGAGAGCGGGGGGGCCTACAATGAGCAGTTCTTC.

V is TRBV30 and J is TRBJ2-1; weak D call: TRBD2 (6 bases). This CDR3 is built from 15 residues. V was pared by 0 bases and J by 4 bases, with 13 bases between. Per germline, CDR1 GTSNPN and CDR2 SVGIG (reference sequence). CDR3 residues: CAWSVSAGTYNEQFF. CDR3 coding DNA: TGTGCCTGGAGTGTGTCTGCGGGGACGTACAATGAGCAGTTCTTC.

The rearrangement joins TRBV2 to TRBJ1-4, with TRBD1 identical over 7 bases. The CDR3 spans 14 residues. V lost 6 bases, J lost 7 bases, and 8 bases stayed unmatched. CDR1 is SNHLY and CDR2 is FYNNEI in the germline V gene. The CDR3 coding sequence is TGTGCCAGCAGCCTTTGGGCAGGGGGTGAAAAACTGTTTTTT. Residues: CASSLWAGGEKLFF.

J is TRBJ2-7 and V is TRBV10-3; D may be TRBD2 (6 bases). The length of the CDR3 is 15 residues. V gave up 5 bases and J gave up 3 bases, with 17 bases separating them. CDR1 is ENHRY, CDR2 SYGVKD, per germline. The CDR3 is CAISSRGLGNYEQYF. The CDR3 coding sequence is TGTGCCATCAGTTCCCGGGGACTGGGGAACTACGAGCAGTACTTC.

The genes are TRBV28 and TRBJ1-4, with TRBD1 identical over 7 bases. This CDR3 comprises 15 residues. Germline V lookup: CDR1 MDHEN, CDR2 SYDVKM. V dropped 4 bases and J dropped 0; count of bases not matched to a gene: 2. The CDR3 here is CASSSGQATNEKLFF. The CDR3 DNA sequence: TGTGCCAGCAGTTCCGGACAGGCAACTAATGAAAAACTGTTTTTT.

Only a few counts were recorded for this clone. The chain is built from TRBV28 and TRBJ2-3, with D tentatively TRBD2 (6 bases). Germline values: CDR1 MDHEN, CDR2 SYDVKM. This CDR3 contains 16 residues. V dropped 4 bases and J dropped 0 bases, with 14 bases sitting between them. DNA for the CDR3: TGTGCCAGCAGTTCGTCTAGCGAGGGAAGCACAGATACGCAGTATTTT. Amino acids: CASSSSSEGSTDTQYF. Full variable domain (remainder filled in from reference TRBV28 and TRBJ2-3): DVKVTQSSRYLVKRTGEKVFLECVQDMDHENMFWYRQDPGLGLRLIYFSYDVKMKEKGDIPEGYSVSREKKERFSLILESASTNQTSMYLCASSSSSEGSTDTQYFGPGTRLTVL.

This rearrangement joins TRBV3-1 (or the pseudogene TRBV3-2) to TRBJ2-3; 10 bases map to TRBD1. With V trimmed by 2 bases and J by 6 bases, 5 bases remained unmatched. Per germline, CDR1 LGHDT and CDR2 YNNKEL (reference sequence). This CDR3 contains 15 residues. For the CDR3, the DNA is TGTGCCAGCAGCCAACCGGGACAGGGGTGGGATACGCAGTATTTT. It yields the protein CASSQPGQGWDTQYF.

The chain is built from TRBV7-8 and TRBJ2-3, with unresolved D. V lost 0 bases and J lost 2, with 6 bases in between. CDR1 and CDR2 from the germline V gene are SGHVS and FQNEAQ. The length of the CDR3 is 14 residues. The CDR3 DNA follows: TGTGCCAGCAGCTTAGCGGTGGCCACAGATACGCAGTATTTT. Its translation is CASSLAVATDTQYF.

The J gene is TRBJ2-7, the V gene TRBV2, with unresolved D. Germline V gene data show CDR1 as SNHLY and CDR2 as FYNNEI. The CDR3 has 12 residues. Trimming took 6 bases from V and 3 from J, leaving 9 bases between them. This CDR3 reads CASRSEDYEQYV. CDR3 coding DNA: TGTGCCAGCAGGTCAGAAGACTACGAGCAGTACGTC.